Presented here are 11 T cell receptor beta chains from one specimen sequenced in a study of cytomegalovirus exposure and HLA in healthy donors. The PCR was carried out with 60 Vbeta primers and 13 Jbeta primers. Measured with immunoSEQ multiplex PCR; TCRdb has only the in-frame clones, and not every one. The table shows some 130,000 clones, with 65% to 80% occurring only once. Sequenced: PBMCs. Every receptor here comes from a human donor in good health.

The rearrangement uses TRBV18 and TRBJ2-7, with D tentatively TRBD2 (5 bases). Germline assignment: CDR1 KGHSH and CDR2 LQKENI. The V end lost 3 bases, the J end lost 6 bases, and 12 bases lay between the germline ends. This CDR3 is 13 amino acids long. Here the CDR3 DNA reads TGTGCCAGCTCACCCTCCCGGGAACCCGAGCAGTACTTC. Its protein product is CASSPSREPEQYF.

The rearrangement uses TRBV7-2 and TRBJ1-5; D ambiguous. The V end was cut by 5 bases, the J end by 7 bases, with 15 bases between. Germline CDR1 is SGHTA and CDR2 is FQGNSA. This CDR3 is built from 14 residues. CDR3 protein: CASSPAPTGQPQHF. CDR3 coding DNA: TGTGCCAGCAGCCCTGCGCCGACCGGGCAGCCCCAGCATTTT.

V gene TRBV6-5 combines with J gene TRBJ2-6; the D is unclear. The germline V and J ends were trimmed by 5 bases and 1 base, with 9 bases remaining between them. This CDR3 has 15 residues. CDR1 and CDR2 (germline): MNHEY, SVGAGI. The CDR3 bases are TGTGCCAGCAGTGTACACGGGTCTGGGGCCAACGTCCTGACTTTC. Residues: CASSVHGSGANVLTF.

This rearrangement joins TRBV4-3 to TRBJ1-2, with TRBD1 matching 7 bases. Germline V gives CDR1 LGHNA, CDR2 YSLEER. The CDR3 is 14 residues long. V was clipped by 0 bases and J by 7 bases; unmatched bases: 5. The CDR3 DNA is TGCGCCAGCAGCCAAGAGTACAGGGGATTTGGCTACACCTTC. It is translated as CASSQEYRGFGYTF.

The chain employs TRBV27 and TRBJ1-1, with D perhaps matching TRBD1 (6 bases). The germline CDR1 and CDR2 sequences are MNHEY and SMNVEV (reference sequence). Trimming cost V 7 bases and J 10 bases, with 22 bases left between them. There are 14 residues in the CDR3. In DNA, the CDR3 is TGTGCCAGCACGCGAAGTCGGGGGGCGCTTGTAGCTTTCTTT. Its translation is CASTRSRGALVAFF.

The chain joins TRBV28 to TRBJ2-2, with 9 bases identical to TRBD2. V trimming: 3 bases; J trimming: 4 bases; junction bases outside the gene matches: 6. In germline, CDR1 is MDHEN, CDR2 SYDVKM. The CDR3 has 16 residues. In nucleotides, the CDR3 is TGTGCCAGCAGTTTGGCGGGAGGGCCGGTCACCGGGGAGCTGTTTTTT. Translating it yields CASSLAGGPVTGELFF.

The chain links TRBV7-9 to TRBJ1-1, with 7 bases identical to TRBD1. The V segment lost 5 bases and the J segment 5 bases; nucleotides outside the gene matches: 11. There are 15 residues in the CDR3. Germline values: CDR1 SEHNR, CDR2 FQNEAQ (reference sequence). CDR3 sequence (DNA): TGTGCCAGCAGCCCAACGACAGGGTTCGGGACTGAAGCTTTCTTT. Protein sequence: CASSPTTGFGTEAFF.

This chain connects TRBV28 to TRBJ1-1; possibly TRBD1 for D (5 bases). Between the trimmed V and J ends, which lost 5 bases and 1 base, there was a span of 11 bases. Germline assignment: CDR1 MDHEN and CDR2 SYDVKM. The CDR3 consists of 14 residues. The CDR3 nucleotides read TGTGCCAGCAGTGTACAGGTTGGGAACACTGAAGCTTTCTTT. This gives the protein CASSVQVGNTEAFF.

CDR3 bases: TGTGCCAGCAGAGCCTCACTAACAGATACGCAGTATTTT. Translating it yields CASRASLTDTQYF. The chain employs TRBV28 and TRBJ2-3; no clear D gene. The CDR3 consists of 13 residues. V was shortened by 6 bases and J by 3 bases, with 10 bases between the two germline ends. Germline V gene sequence: CDR1 MDHEN, CDR2 SYDVKM.

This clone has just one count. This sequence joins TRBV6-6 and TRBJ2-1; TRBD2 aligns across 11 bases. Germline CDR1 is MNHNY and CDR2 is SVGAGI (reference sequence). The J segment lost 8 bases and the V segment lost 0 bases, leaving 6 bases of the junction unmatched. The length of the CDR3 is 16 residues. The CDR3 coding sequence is TGTGCCAGCAGTTACTCACTAGCGGGAGAAAAAGATGAGCAGTTCTTC. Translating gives CASSYSLAGEKDEQFF.

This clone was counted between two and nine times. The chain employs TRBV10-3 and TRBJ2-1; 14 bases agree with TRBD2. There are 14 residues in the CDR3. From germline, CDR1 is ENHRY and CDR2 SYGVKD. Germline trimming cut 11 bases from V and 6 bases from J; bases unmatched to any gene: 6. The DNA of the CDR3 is TGTGCCGCGGGACTAGCGGGAGCCCTCAATGAGCAGTTCTTC. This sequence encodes CAAGLAGALNEQFF.